The T cell receptor (beta chain) described here comes from a study of CD8+ T cells in alopecia areata listed by TCRdb under 2018. Looking at the study overall: The treated patients, all with moderate-to-severe alopecia areata, were enrolled in an open-label pilot trial of oral tofacitinib given at 5 to 10 mg twice daily. Tofacitinib was administered for 6 to 18 months, and 6 months of follow-up off drug were then conducted to assess delayed response and recurrence. To study T cell clonal expansion in alopecia areata, the researchers applied high-throughput TCRbeta sequencing to both the C3H/HeJ mouse model and human patients. Human TCRbeta sequencing covered scalp tissue and sorted CD4+ and CD8+ peripheral blood T cells from patchy and totalis/universalis alopecia areata patients and healthy controls. Biopsies were taken from tofacitinib-treated patients at baseline and again at 4 and 24 weeks into treatment, and several of those patients also had a later scalp biopsy. Scalp clonality was compared across normal scalp (n=4), patchy alopecia areata scalp (n=8), and alopecia totalis/universalis scalp (n=8). The RNA source kit depended on sample type: the PAXgene miRNA kit for fixed scalp, the miRNeasy kit for PBMCs, and the RNeasy kit for mouse skin. Amplification of TCRbeta CDR3 regions was done by immunoSEQ multiplex PCR using 35 Vbeta forward primers and 13 Jbeta reverse primers.

There are a few counts of this clone. Its antigen is currently not known. No base quality information exists; no much larger clone differs at one position. Libraries came from the immunoSEQ multiplex PCR assay. RNA was extracted from all samples and reverse transcribed into cDNA, which served as template for TCR sequencing. SuperScript III was used for first-strand cDNA synthesis, primed with a 2:1 mix of oligo-dT and random hexamers. A synthetic immune receptor repertoire was used to gauge amplification bias, and whatever bias remained was removed computationally. As for how the authors treated the data: Raw reads were preprocessed to remove errors, and CDR3 was defined by IMGT conventions from the conserved cysteine to phenylalanine. To get clonality, Shannon entropy was normalized by log2 of the number of productive unique TCRs and the result was subtracted from 1. Whether scalp clones were CD4 or CD8 was inferred by matching scalp TCRbeta sequences against CD4 and CD8 repertoires sorted from blood. This is the immuneACCESS table as TCRdb keeps it, with only in-frame sequences that have V and J called. A part of the clones is gone; compared with another copy, unresolved V genes explain less than half, and the rest is unexplained. From that table come the V and J calls and clone size; the DNA was used to work out D and trimming. This sample gives just over 150,000 clones in total; less than 65% of them show up just once. The ten largest clones represent less than 20% of the sample.

Overall study outcomes, separate from this receptor: Compared with normal scalp, lesional scalp had higher clonality and more expanded CD8+ clones, particularly in alopecia totalis/universalis, a pattern that suggests antigenic drive. TCR sequences shared between patients were less clear than in mice, possibly partly because of HLA diversity in the patient population. Unlike mouse skin, which is dominated by gammadelta T cells, normal human skin has resident alphabeta T cells that are also sequenced, and this complicates analysis of the scalp TCR repertoire.

The label giving this sample's time point can be read as: baseline before oral tofacitinib. Peripheral blood and lesional scalp punch biopsies were obtained from patients with alopecia areata. After PBMCs were isolated by density centrifugation and stained for CD3, CD4 and CD8, a FACSAria was used to sort CD4+ and CD8+ T cells. Here the sequenced sample was CD8+ T cells sorted from blood, taken at week 0. This clonotype was obtained from a human donor with alopecia areata.

The DNA reads TGTGCCAGCAGCCCGGTGACTAGCGGGGGGTCCGATACGCAGTATTTT. This is translated as CASSPVTSGGSDTQYF. The V and J segments used are TRBV7-6 and TRBJ2-3; TRBD2 fits 13 bases in the junction. V has 5 bases trimmed and J has 6 bases trimmed; junction bases matching no gene number 8. The CDR3, cysteine through phenylalanine, is 16 amino acids long. The sequence is cut down to CDR3 DNA, 48 bases in frame from base 1. According to the germline V gene, CDR1 reads SGHVS and CDR2 reads FNYEAQ.